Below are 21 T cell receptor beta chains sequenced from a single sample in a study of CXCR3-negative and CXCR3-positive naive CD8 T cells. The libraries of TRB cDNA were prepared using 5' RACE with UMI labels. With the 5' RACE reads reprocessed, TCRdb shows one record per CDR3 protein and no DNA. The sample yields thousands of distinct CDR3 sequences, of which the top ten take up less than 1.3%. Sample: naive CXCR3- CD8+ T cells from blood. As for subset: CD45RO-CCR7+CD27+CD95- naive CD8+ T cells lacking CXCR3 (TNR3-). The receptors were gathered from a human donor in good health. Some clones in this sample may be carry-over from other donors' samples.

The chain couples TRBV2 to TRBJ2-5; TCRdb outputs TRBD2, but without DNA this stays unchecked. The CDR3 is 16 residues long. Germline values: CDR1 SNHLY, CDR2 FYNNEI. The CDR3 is CASRPIAGKGQETQYF. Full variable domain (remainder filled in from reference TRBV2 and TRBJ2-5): EPEVTQTPSHQVTQMGQEVILRCVPISNHLYFYWYRQILGQKVEFLVSFYNNEISEKSEIFDDQFSVERPDGSNFTLKIRSTKLEDSAMYFCASRPIAGKGQETQYFGPGTRLLVL.

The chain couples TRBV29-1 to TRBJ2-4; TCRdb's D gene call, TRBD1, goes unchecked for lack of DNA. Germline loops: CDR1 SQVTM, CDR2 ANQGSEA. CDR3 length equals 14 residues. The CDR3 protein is CSVLTGEGKNIQYF.

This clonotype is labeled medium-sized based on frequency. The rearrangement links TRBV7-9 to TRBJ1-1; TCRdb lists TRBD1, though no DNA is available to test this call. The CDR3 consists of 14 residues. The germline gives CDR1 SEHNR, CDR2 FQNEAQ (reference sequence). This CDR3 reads CASSHGHLNTEAFF.

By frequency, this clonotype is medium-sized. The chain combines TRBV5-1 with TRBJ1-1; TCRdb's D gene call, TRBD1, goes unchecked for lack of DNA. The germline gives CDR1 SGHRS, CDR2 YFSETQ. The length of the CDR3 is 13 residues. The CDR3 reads CASSQGLRTEAFF.

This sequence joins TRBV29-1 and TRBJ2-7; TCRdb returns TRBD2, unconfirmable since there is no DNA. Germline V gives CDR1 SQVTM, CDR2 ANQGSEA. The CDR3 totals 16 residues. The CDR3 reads CSVGLAGGLSSYEQYF.

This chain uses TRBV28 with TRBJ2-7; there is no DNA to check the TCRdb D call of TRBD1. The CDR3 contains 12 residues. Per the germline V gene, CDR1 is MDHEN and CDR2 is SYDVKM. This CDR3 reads CAIRDRGYEQYF.

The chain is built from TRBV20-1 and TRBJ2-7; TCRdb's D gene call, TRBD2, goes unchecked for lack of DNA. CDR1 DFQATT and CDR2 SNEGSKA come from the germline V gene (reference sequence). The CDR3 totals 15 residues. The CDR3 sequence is CSAAMGLAGRYEQYF.

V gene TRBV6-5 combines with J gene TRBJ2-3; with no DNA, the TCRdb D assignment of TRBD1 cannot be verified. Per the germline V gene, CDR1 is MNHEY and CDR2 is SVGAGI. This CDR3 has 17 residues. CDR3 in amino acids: CASSYSGGSVSTDTQYF.

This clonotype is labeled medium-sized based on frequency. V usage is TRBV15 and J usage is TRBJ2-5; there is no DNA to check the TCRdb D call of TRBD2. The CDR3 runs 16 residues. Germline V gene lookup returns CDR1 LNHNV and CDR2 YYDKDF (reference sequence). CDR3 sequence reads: CATSREASGTKETQYF.

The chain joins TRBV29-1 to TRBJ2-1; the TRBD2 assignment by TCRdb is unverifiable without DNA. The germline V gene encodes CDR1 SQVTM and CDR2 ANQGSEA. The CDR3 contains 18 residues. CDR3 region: CSVDGVAGGLSSYNEQFF.

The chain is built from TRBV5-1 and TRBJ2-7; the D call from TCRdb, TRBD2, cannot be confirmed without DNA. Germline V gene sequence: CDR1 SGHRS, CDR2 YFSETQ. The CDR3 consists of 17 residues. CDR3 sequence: CASSFGTSGTISYEQYF.

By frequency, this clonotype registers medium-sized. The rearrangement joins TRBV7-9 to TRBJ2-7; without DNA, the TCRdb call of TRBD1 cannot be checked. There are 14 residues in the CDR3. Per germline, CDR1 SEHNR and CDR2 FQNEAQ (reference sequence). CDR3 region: CASSLGGPGYEQYF.

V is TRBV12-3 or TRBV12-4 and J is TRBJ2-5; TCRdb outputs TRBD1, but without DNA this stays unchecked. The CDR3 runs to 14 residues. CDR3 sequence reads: CASSFMGVRETQYF.

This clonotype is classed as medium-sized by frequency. The CDR3 sequence is CSVVMALAGARVFDEQFF. The V and J genes are TRBV29-1 and TRBJ2-1; TCRdb reports TRBD2, a call that lacks DNA to check it against. The CDR3 is made up of 18 amino acids. Germline assignment: CDR1 SQVTM and CDR2 ANQGSEA.

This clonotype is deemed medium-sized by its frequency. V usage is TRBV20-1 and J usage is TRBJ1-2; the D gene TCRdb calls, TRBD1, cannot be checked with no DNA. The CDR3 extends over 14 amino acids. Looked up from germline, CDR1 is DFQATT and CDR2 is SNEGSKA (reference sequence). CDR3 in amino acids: CSARPRGQNYGYTF.

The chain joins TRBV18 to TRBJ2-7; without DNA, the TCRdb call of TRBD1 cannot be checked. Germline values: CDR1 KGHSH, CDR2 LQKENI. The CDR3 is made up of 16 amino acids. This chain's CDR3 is CASSRSGTGGPDEQYF.

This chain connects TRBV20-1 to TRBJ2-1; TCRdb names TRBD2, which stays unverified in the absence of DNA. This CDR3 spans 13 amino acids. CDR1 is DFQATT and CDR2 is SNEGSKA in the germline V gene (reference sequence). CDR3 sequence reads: CSATGTSGNEQFF.

The CDR3 loop reads CASSLGPQGNTGELFF. The chain has TRBV5-6 and TRBJ2-2; the TCRdb D gene call, TRBD1, has no DNA to confirm it. This CDR3 is built from 16 residues. Germline CDR1 reads SGHDT; CDR2 reads YYEEEE.

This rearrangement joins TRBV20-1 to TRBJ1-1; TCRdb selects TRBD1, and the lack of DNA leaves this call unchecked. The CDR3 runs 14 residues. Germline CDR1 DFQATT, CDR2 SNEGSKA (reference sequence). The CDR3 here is CSVPIGTPNTEAFF.

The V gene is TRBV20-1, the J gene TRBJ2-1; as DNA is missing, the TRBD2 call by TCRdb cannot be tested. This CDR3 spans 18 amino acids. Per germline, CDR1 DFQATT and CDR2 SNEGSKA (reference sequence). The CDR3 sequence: CSASLRLAGGSSYNEQFF.

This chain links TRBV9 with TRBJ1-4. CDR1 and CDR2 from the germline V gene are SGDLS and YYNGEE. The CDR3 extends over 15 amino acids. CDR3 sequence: CASSAGLDLNEKLFF.